This T cell receptor beta chain stems from a study of CD8 T cells in ankylosing spondylitis. TCRdb itself ran the 5' RACE reads through MiXCR, one entry per CDR3 protein. The data show about 130,000 distinct CDR3 sequences, 7% to 8% seen once. Germline-derived CDR1 and CDR2 are SQVTM and ANQGSEA. This CDR3 has 13 residues. Trimming cost V 6 bases and J 4 bases; bases outside gene matches: 7. This clonotype was seen ten or more times. V and J are TRBV29-1 and TRBJ2-3; TRBD1 matches at 7 bases. The clonotype was recovered from a female donor with ankylosing spondylitis or in good health (not recorded which). The specimen sequenced was blood, either unsorted or a sorted T cell fraction (not recorded which). CDR3: CSVATGLADTQYF. As DNA, the CDR3 is TGCAGCGTCGCGACAGGGCTCGCAGATACGCAGTATTTT.